These 23 T cell receptor beta chains were all obtained from the same sample, sequenced in a study of blood T cell repertoires in COVID-19 (dated by TCRdb to the early 2020s). The library was produced with the immunoSEQ multiplex PCR assay. The table comes from immuneACCESS by way of TCRdb, which keeps in-frame sequences with V and J called. Part of the clones is missing from these tables; in studies checked, under half for an unresolved V gene and the rest for unknown reasons. Across this sample there are about 120,000 clones, with roughly 80% seen only once. The ten largest account for 7.9% of the sample. Sequenced input: peripheral blood. Receptor source: a man between 70 and 80 years old with acute or convalescent COVID-19.

This clone was found a few times. This same CDR3 is encoded by further DNA sequences in the sample. This chain uses TRBV15 with TRBJ1-5, with D perhaps matching TRBD1 (5 bases). The CDR3 spans 13 residues. Germline CDR1 is LNHNV and CDR2 is YYDKDF (reference sequence). V lost 0 bases, J lost 7 bases, and 7 bases lay in between. The CDR3: CATSRDQGQPQHF. CDR3 DNA sequence: TGTGCCACCAGCAGAGATCAGGGCCAGCCCCAGCATTTT. The full variable domain, with the rest looked up from reference TRBV15 and TRBJ1-5, is DAMVIQNPRYQVTQFGKPVTLSCSQTLNHNVMYWYQQKSSQAPKLLFHYYDKDFNNEADTPDNFQSRRPNTSFCFLDIRSPGLGDTAMYLCATSRDQGQPQHFGDGTRLSIL.

This chain connects TRBV14 to TRBJ2-1; TRBD1 agrees at 9 bases. Trimming cost V 3 bases and J 8 bases; bases outside gene matches: 5. The CDR3 has 14 residues. Germline lookup yields CDR1 SGHDN and CDR2 FVKESK. The CDR3 loop reads CASSQGQGIYEQFF. The CDR3 DNA follows: TGTGCCAGCAGCCAGGGACAGGGTATCTATGAGCAGTTCTTC.

V is TRBV24-1 and J is TRBJ2-1, with 15 nucleotides matching TRBD2. The CDR3 loop spans 17 amino acids. Per the germline V gene, CDR1 is KGHDR and CDR2 is SFDVKD. The junction had 3 bases not matched to a gene; V was cut back by 4 bases and J by 3 bases. CDR3 in DNA: TGTGCCACCAGTGACCCGGGACTAGCGGGGGGCTACAATGAGCAGTTCTTC. Translating it yields CATSDPGLAGGYNEQFF.

This clone was observed once. J is TRBJ2-1 and V is TRBV4-2; 9 positions agree with TRBD2. With 3 bases clipped from V and 7 bases from J, the junction kept 13 bases outside the gene matches. Germline V gene data show CDR1 as LGHNA and CDR2 as YNFKEQ. The CDR3 loop spans 17 amino acids. CDR3 sequence: CASSQDFSGSRRNEQFF. The CDR3 coding sequence is TGTGCCAGCAGCCAGGACTTTAGCGGGAGTCGAAGAAATGAGCAGTTCTTC.

This chain's CDR3 is CASSPTGGTGALNSPLHF. The CDR3 nucleotides read TGTGCCAGCTCACCGACGGGGGGGACAGGGGCCCTTAATTCACCCCTCCACTTT. This chain joins TRBV18 and TRBJ1-6; TRBD1 agrees at 10 bases. CDR3 length equals 18 residues. The trim removed 3 bases at V and 6 bases at J, leaving 11 bases unmatched. Germline CDR1 is KGHSH and CDR2 is LQKENI.

The rearrangement uses TRBV6-1 and TRBJ2-7; 9 bases map to TRBD1. The CDR3 sequence is 16 residues long. V lost 0 bases to trimming and J lost 2 bases; unmatched junction nucleotides: 5. Germline CDR1 reads MNHNS; CDR2 reads SASEGT. CDR3 protein: CASSEAGTGYPYEQYF. The CDR3 DNA sequence: TGTGCCAGCAGTGAAGCCGGGACAGGGTATCCCTACGAGCAGTACTTC.

The chain has TRBV6-5 and TRBJ2-1, with TRBD2 matching 9 bases. Trimming removed 6 bases from V and 6 bases from J; junction bases left unmatched: 9. There are 15 residues in the CDR3. Germline assignment: CDR1 MNHEY and CDR2 SVGAGI. The CDR3 DNA reads as TGTGCCAGCAGGGCCAGCCTAGCGGGACTCAATGAGCAGTTCTTC. Encoded protein: CASRASLAGLNEQFF.

V and J are TRBV24-1 and TRBJ1-4, with a possible D match to TRBD1 (5 bases). This CDR3 is 16 amino acids long. The V end was cut by 4 bases, the J end by 7 bases, with 18 bases between. Germline lookup yields CDR1 KGHDR and CDR2 SFDVKD. The DNA for the CDR3 is TGTGCCACCAGTGAGGCGGGGGTGAATGGAGGTGAAAAACTGTTTTTT. Protein sequence: CATSEAGVNGGEKLFF.

There are a few counts of this clone. The V gene is TRBV28, the J gene TRBJ2-7, with 7 bases that match TRBD2. After removal of 3 bases from V and 3 bases from J, the junction contained 8 bases not matched to a gene. CDR3 length: 15 amino acids. Per the germline V gene, CDR1 is MDHEN and CDR2 is SYDVKM. Here the CDR3 DNA reads TGTGCCAGCAGTTTGGGCGGGAGTACAGTCTACGAGCAGTACTTC. This translates into CASSLGGSTVYEQYF.

This clone has a handful of counts. The chain uses TRBV5-4 and TRBJ2-7; weak D call: TRBD2 (5 bases). Trimming took off 3 bases at V and 2 bases at J, with 12 bases between the two ends. The CDR3 extends over 14 amino acids. Germline loops: CDR1 SGHNT, CDR2 YYREEE (reference sequence). CDR3 protein: CASSSGATTYEQYF. Here the CDR3 DNA reads TGTGCCAGCAGCTCCGGAGCGACTACCTACGAGCAGTACTTC.

This rearrangement joins TRBV29-1 to TRBJ2-7; 14 nucleotides line up with TRBD2. The CDR3 loop spans 13 amino acids. The junction had 1 base not matched to a gene; V was cut back by 5 bases and J by 4 bases. The germline V gene has CDR1 SQVTM and CDR2 ANQGSEA. The CDR3 bases are TGCAGCGTTAGGACTAGCGGGAGGTACGAGCAGTACTTC. This sequence encodes CSVRTSGRYEQYF.

The rearrangement links TRBV27 to TRBJ2-2; 7 nucleotides match TRBD1. CDR1 and CDR2 (germline): MNHEY, SMNVEV (reference sequence). After removal of 0 bases from V and 5 bases from J, the junction contained 3 bases not matched to a gene. The CDR3 totals 15 residues. Written as DNA, the CDR3 is TGTGCCAGCAGTTTATCGAAACAGGGGACCGGGGAGCTGTTTTTT. Translation gives CASSLSKQGTGELFF.

The chain employs TRBV19 and TRBJ2-1; 9 bases map to TRBD1. V gave up 4 bases and J gave up 7 bases; unmatched junction bases: 8. Germline CDR1 and CDR2: LNHDA and SQIVND (reference sequence). The CDR3 has 15 residues. CDR3: CASSSQDRGPNEQFF. In DNA form, the CDR3 reads TGTGCCAGTAGTAGTCAGGACAGGGGCCCGAATGAGCAGTTCTTC.

The chain is built from TRBV2 and TRBJ1-1, with 12 bases that match TRBD1. There are 14 residues in the CDR3. Germline loops: CDR1 SNHLY, CDR2 FYNNEI. The trim removed 8 bases at V and 3 bases at J, leaving 4 bases unmatched. The CDR3 here is CASSGQGAHTEAFF. DNA of the CDR3: TGTGCCAGCTCGGGACAGGGGGCGCACACTGAAGCTTTCTTT.

This clone has only one observation. The chain couples TRBV30 to TRBJ1-3, with a tentative D call TRBD1 (6 bases). Trimming removed 0 bases from V and 3 bases from J, with 12 bases in between. The germline CDR1 and CDR2 sequences are GTSNPN and SVGIG (reference sequence). The CDR3 sequence is 15 residues long. The CDR3 DNA is TGTGCCTGGAGTGTACGGGGGGGCGTTGGAAACACCATATATTTT. Protein: CAWSVRGGVGNTIYF. Looking up the rest from reference TRBV30 and TRBJ1-3 gives the full variable domain: SQTIHQWPATLVQPVGSPLSLECTVEGTSNPNLYWYRQAAGRGLQLLFYSVGIGQISSEVPQNLSASRPQDRQFILSSKKLLLSDSGFYLCAWSVRGGVGNTIYFGEGSWLTVV.

This chain joins TRBV18 and TRBJ2-2; TRBD2 agrees at 7 bases. Trimming at V came to 6 bases and at J to 3 bases, leaving 4 bases not matched to a gene. Germline values: CDR1 KGHSH, CDR2 LQKENI. This CDR3 has 14 amino acids. The CDR3 DNA follows: TGTGCCAGCTCGGAAGGGAGGGACACCGGGGAGCTGTTTTTT. This encodes CASSEGRDTGELFF. The whole variable domain, remainder taken from reference TRBV18 and TRBJ2-2, is NAGVMQNPRHLVRRRGQEARLRCSPMKGHSHVYWYRQLPEEGLKFMVYLQKENIIDESGMPKERFSAEFPKEGPSILRIQQVVRGDSAAYFCASSEGRDTGELFFGEGSRLTVL.

This clone was seen only once. The chain recombines TRBV5-1 with TRBJ1-5; D remains ambiguous. Trimming took 0 bases from V and 3 from J, leaving 7 bases between them. The CDR3 contains 14 residues. The germline V gene has CDR1 SGHRS and CDR2 YFSETQ. CDR3 sequence reads: CASSLGGTNQPQHF. CDR3 coding DNA: TGCGCCAGCAGCTTGGGAGGAACCAATCAGCCCCAGCATTTT.

The chain carries TRBV24-1 and TRBJ2-1; maybe TRBD1 (6 bases). CDR3 length equals 13 residues. V lost 7 bases, J lost 3 bases, and 9 bases lay in between. Germline V gives CDR1 KGHDR, CDR2 SFDVKD. CDR3 DNA sequence: TGTGCCACCAGGGGGACACTCTACAATGAGCAGTTCTTC. Its translation: CATRGTLYNEQFF.

The J gene is TRBJ2-7, the V gene TRBV5-1; 8 bases are a match to TRBD1. The CDR3 spans 14 residues. CDR1 and CDR2 (germline): SGHRS, YFSETQ. V lost 4 bases and J lost 2; bases outside the gene matches: 5. The CDR3 loop is CASSTAGGPYEQYF. In nucleotides, the CDR3 is TGCGCCAGCAGCACGGCAGGGGGCCCCTACGAGCAGTACTTC.

The chain is built from TRBV7-3 and TRBJ2-2; possibly TRBD1 for D (6 bases). Germline loops: CDR1 SGHTA, CDR2 FQGTGA. The CDR3 extends over 14 amino acids. Trimming shortened V by 0 bases and J by 7 bases, and 9 bases separated the two germline ends. CDR3 protein: CASSLTRGNGELFF. For the CDR3, the DNA is TGTGCCAGCAGCTTAACGAGGGGGAACGGGGAGCTGTTTTTT. Full variable domain (missing parts from reference TRBV7-3 and TRBJ2-2): GAGVSQTPSNKVTEKGKYVELRCDPISGHTALYWYRQSLGQGPEFLIYFQGTGAADDSGLPNDRFFAVRPEGSVSTLKIQRTERGDSAVYLCASSLTRGNGELFFGEGSRLTVL.

The rearrangement joins TRBV2 to TRBJ2-3; the D gene is possibly TRBD2 (5 bases). Trimming shortened V by 6 bases and J by 4 bases, and 11 bases separated the two germline ends. The germline V gene encodes CDR1 SNHLY and CDR2 FYNNEI. This CDR3 region has 13 residues. CDR3 nucleotides: TGTGCCAGCAGGGCTTCGGGATCAGATACGCAGTATTTT. It codes for CASRASGSDTQYF.

The V call is TRBV27, the J call TRBJ2-7; 7 nucleotides match TRBD2. This CDR3 has 14 amino acids. In germline, CDR1 is MNHEY, CDR2 SMNVEV (reference sequence). With V trimmed by 5 bases and J by 2 bases, 6 bases remained unmatched. This CDR3 reads CASSVGRNTYEQYF. In DNA, the CDR3 is TGTGCCAGCAGTGTCGGGAGGAATACCTACGAGCAGTACTTC.

The rearrangement uses TRBV18 and TRBJ1-1; the D gene is possibly TRBD1 (5 bases). Trimming shortened V by 1 base and J by 6 bases, and 12 bases separated the two germline ends. The germline gives CDR1 KGHSH, CDR2 LQKENI. The CDR3 covers 14 residues. CDR3 nucleotides: TGTGCCAGCTCACCACTGGGGGGGGTGGCTGAAGCTTTCTTT. Translating it yields CASSPLGGVAEAFF.